The clone carrying this T cell receptor beta chain was seen at least ten times. The target antigen is unknown. One entry per CDR3 protein, called by TCRdb with MiXCR from the 5' RACE reads. The repertoire consists of around 310,000 distinct CDR3 sequences, with more than 3% occurring once and the leading ten covering about a quarter. This sample was taken from a study of T cells after yellow fever vaccination. Study-wide context: Any fraction with a low cell number was prepared using SMART-Seq v4 Ultra Low Input.

Study-wide points: A faster peak, day 5 versus 15, was reached by the weaker secondary response.

The CDR3 sequence is 15 residues long. Germline-derived CDR1 and CDR2 are SQVTM and ANQGSEA. V lost 1 base, J lost 0 bases, and 11 bases lay in between. The chain combines TRBV29-1 with TRBJ2-3; D is undetermined. The sequences come from PBMCs, collected on the day of the yellow fever booster vaccination. The sequence was collected from a young man who received the YFV17D yellow fever vaccine. For the CDR3, the DNA is TGCAGCGTTGAAGTTTTTACAGAGAGCACAGATACGCAGTATTTT. It encodes CSVEVFTESTDTQYF.